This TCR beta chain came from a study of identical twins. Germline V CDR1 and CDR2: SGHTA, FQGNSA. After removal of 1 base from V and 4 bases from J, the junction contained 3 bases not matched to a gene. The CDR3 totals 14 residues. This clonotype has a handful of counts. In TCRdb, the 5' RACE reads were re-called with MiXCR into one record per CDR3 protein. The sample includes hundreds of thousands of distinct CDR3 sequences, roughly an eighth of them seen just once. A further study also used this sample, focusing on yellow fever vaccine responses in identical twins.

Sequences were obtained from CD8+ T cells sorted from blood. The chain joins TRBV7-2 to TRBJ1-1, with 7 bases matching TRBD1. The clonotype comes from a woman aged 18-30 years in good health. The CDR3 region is CASSLEYRGTEAFF. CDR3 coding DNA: TGTGCCAGCAGCTTAGAGTACAGGGGCACTGAAGCTTTCTTT.